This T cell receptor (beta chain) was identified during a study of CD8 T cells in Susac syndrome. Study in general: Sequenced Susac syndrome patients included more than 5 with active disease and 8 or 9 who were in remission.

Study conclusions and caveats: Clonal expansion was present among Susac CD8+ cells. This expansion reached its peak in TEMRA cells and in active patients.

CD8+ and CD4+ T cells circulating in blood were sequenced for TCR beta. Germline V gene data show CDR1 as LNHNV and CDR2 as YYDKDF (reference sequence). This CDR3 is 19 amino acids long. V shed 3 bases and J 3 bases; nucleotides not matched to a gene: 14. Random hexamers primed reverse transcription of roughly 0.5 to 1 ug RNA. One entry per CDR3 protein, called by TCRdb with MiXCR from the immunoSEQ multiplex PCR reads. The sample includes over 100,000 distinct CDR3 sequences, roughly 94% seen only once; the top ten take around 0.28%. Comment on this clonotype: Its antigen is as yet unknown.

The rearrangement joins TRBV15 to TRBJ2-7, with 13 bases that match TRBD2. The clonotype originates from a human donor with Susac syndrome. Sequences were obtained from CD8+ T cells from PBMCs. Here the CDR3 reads CATSSSGLAGSRLRYEQYF. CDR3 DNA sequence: TGTGCCACCAGCAGCTCGGGACTAGCGGGGTCACGCCTCCGCTACGAGCAGTACTTC.